The next 19 T cell receptor beta chains were all read from a single sample in a study of OX40 agonist ivuxolimab in advanced cancers. Some clones are missing from TCRdb's copy, which holds only in-frame ones; the method was immunoSEQ multiplex PCR. Here the sample spans tens of thousands of clones, about 80% being singletons. The sequencing used CD4+ or CD8+ T cells sorted from blood, collected in a trial of the OX40 agonist ivuxolimab. The receptors here all came from an adult with an advanced solid tumor such as melanoma, head and neck, liver or kidney cancer.

Comments on this clone: Relative to the germline gene, one junction end is altered; a read error may explain this. The CDR3 loop reads CANSSRQGAEAFF. CDR3 coding DNA: TGCGCCAACAGCTCTAGACAGGGCGCTGAAGCTTTCTTT. The chain combines TRBV4-1 with TRBJ1-1, with TRBD1 matching 7 bases. The CDR3 length is 13 residues. Germline-derived CDR1 and CDR2 are MGHRA and YSYEKL.

The chain couples TRBV4-1 to TRBJ2-4; TRBD2 might be the D (5 bases). Germline values: CDR1 MGHRA, CDR2 YSYEKL. The CDR3 is 16 residues long. V gave up 1 base and J gave up 6 bases, with 16 bases separating them. The CDR3 DNA follows: TGCGCCAGCAGCCAAGTGAGGGTACGGGAAAGAAACATTCAGTACTTC. Amino acids: CASSQVRVRERNIQYF.

The CDR3 DNA sequence: TGTGCCAGCAGTCCCCTTAGCGGGGGTTCCTACGAGCAGTACTTC. This gives the protein CASSPLSGGSYEQYF. This rearrangement joins TRBV28 to TRBJ2-7; 9 nucleotides agree with TRBD2. The germline CDR1 and CDR2 sequences are MDHEN and SYDVKM. The V and J ends lost 5 bases and 1 base, in that order; junction bases with no gene match: 6. This CDR3 region has 15 residues.

The genes are TRBV19 and TRBJ2-1; 9 bases agree with TRBD2. CDR3 length equals 16 residues. V shed 6 bases, J shed 7 bases, and the junction held 13 bases outside the gene matches. Per germline, CDR1 LNHDA and CDR2 SQIVND (reference sequence). The DNA of the CDR3 is TGTGCCAGTAGACCGCGGGGGGGACACACGTTGAATGAGCAGTTCTTC. Amino acid sequence: CASRPRGGHTLNEQFF. Filled out from reference TRBV19 and TRBJ2-1, the complete variable domain reads DGGITQSPKYLFRKEGQNVTLSCEQNLNHDAMYWYRQDPGQGLRLIYYSQIVNDFQKGDIAEGYSVSREKKESFPLTVTSAQKNPTAFYLCASRPRGGHTLNEQFFGPGTRLTVL.

The chain has TRBV7-2 and TRBJ1-6, with 7 bases matching TRBD1. The J segment lost 7 bases and the V segment lost 5 bases, leaving 11 bases of the junction unmatched. CDR1 is SGHTA, CDR2 FQGNSA, per germline. The CDR3 has 16 residues. This chain's CDR3 is CASSGSGTEPNSPLHF. The CDR3 DNA reads as TGTGCCAGCAGCGGTAGCGGGACAGAACCAAATTCACCCCTCCACTTT.

The gene calls are TRBV18 and TRBJ1-4; no clear D. Trimming left V 0 bases short and J 3 bases short, with 5 bases between. Germline values: CDR1 KGHSH, CDR2 LQKENI. The CDR3 covers 14 residues. As DNA, the CDR3 is TGTGCCAGCTCACCACCAGGGCCTAATGAAAAACTGTTTTTT. Protein sequence: CASSPPGPNEKLFF.

This sequence joins TRBV5-1 and TRBJ2-3, with 11 bases lining up with TRBD2. V dropped 4 bases and J dropped 0; count of bases not matched to a gene: 1. Germline-derived CDR1 and CDR2 are SGHRS and YFSETQ. The CDR3 consists of 15 residues. The chain's CDR3 is CASSIAGGSTDTQYF. The CDR3 coding sequence is TGCGCCAGCAGCATAGCGGGGGGGAGCACAGATACGCAGTATTTT.

The rearrangement joins TRBV9 to TRBJ2-1; D may be TRBD1 or TRBD2 (5 bases each). V was clipped by 4 bases and J by 8 bases, with 10 bases between them. The length of the CDR3 is 12 residues. Per germline, CDR1 SGDLS and CDR2 YYNGEE. The CDR3 spells CASSLGEDEQFF. In DNA form, the CDR3 reads TGTGCCAGCAGCCTGGGGGAAGATGAGCAGTTCTTC.

The CDR3 DNA is TGTGCCAGCAGCTTAGCGCCAGCGGGGGGCGGTGAGCAGTACTTC. Its translation is CASSLAPAGGGEQYF. The chain couples TRBV7-6 to TRBJ2-7; TRBD2 matches at 9 bases. The CDR3 length is 15 residues. Per germline, CDR1 SGHVS and CDR2 FNYEAQ. Trimming removed 0 bases from V and 7 bases from J; junction bases left unmatched: 7.

This clone was seen once. The chain joins TRBV28 to TRBJ2-5; 11 nucleotides align to TRBD2. CDR3 length: 15 amino acids. V lost 1 base to trimming and J lost 5 bases; unmatched junction nucleotides: 3. Germline CDR1 reads MDHEN; CDR2 reads SYDVKM. The CDR3 loop is CASSLFSGGAETQYF. The DNA for the CDR3 is TGTGCCAGCAGTTTATTTAGCGGGGGGGCGGAGACCCAGTACTTC.

This clone has only one observation. This chain uses TRBV27 with TRBJ2-1; a possible D gene is TRBD1 (5 bases). CDR1 is MNHEY and CDR2 is SMNVEV in the germline V gene (reference sequence). V lost 8 bases and J lost 2, with 13 bases in between. The CDR3 runs to 14 residues. In DNA, the CDR3 is TGTGCCAGCTGGACACCGACTCCCTACAATGAGCAGTTCTTC. Protein: CASWTPTPYNEQFF.

CDR3 sequence reads: CASSSGQGYGETQYF. CDR3 in DNA: TGTGCCAGCAGCTCGGGACAGGGGTACGGCGAGACCCAGTACTTC. V usage is TRBV7-2 and J usage is TRBJ2-5; TRBD1 matches at 10 bases. CDR1 and CDR2 from the germline V gene are SGHTA and FQGNSA. V shed 4 bases, J shed 5 bases, and the junction held 7 bases outside the gene matches. The CDR3 loop spans 15 amino acids.

CDR3 sequence (DNA): TGTGCCAGCAACGGGGGGACCTACAATGAGCAGTTCTTC. This gives the protein CASNGGTYNEQFF. The chain links TRBV6-5 to TRBJ2-1; the match to TRBD2 covers 7 bases. Germline values: CDR1 MNHEY, CDR2 SVGAGI. The junction had 2 bases not matched to a gene; V was cut back by 7 bases and J by 2 bases. The CDR3 is made up of 13 amino acids.

The J gene is TRBJ1-5, the V gene TRBV7-6, with a possible D match to TRBD1 (5 bases). The CDR3 length is 13 residues. CDR1 and CDR2 from the germline V gene are SGHVS and FNYEAQ. Between the trimmed V and J ends, which lost 5 bases and 5 bases, there was a span of 10 bases. CDR3 bases: TGTGCCAGCAGCACAGGCGGGGATCAGCCCCAGCATTTT. Translation: CASSTGGDQPQHF.

The chain joins TRBV5-5 to TRBJ2-3, with 9 bases aligning to TRBD1. Germline V gene data show CDR1 as SGHKS and CDR2 as YYEKEE (reference sequence). V was pared by 3 bases and J by 2 bases, with 7 bases of the junction left unmatched. CDR3 length equals 16 residues. The CDR3 DNA reads TGTGCCAGCAGCTCCACTGGGACAGGGACCACAGATACGCAGTATTTT. Protein: CASSSTGTGTTDTQYF.

The chain uses TRBV5-1 and TRBJ1-1, with 7 bases matching TRBD1. This CDR3 region has 13 residues. The ends lost 7 bases at V and 0 bases at J; junction bases unmatched: 3. CDR1 and CDR2 (germline): SGHRS, YFSETQ. The CDR3 DNA reads TGCGCCAGCGGTGACAGGGTGAACACTGAAGCTTTCTTT. Protein product: CASGDRVNTEAFF.

The chain recombines TRBV5-4 with TRBJ1-6; no clear D gene. Germline assignment: CDR1 SGHNT and CDR2 YYREEE (reference sequence). There are 14 residues in the CDR3. V was clipped by 0 bases and J by 7 bases, with 8 bases between them. The CDR3 DNA is TGTGCCAGCAGCTTGGACCAGATGAATTCACCCCTCCACTTT. It encodes CASSLDQMNSPLHF.

This sequence joins TRBV9 and TRBJ2-3, with D uncertain. The length of the CDR3 is 12 residues. Germline V gives CDR1 SGDLS, CDR2 YYNGEE. V was clipped by 0 bases and J by 7 bases, with 6 bases between them. CDR3 residues: CASSVGTNTQYF. The CDR3 DNA follows: TGTGCCAGCAGCGTAGGAACTAATACGCAGTATTTT.

For the CDR3, the DNA is TGTGCCAGCACTCTCGGGACGACAGGGGGGAAGCATGGCTACACCTTC. It yields the protein CASTLGTTGGKHGYTF. The chain links TRBV5-6 to TRBJ1-2, with 9 nucleotides matching TRBD1. J lost 6 bases, V lost 6 bases, and 15 bases had no gene match. The V gene's germline CDR1 is SGHDT and CDR2 YYEEEE. The CDR3 is 16 amino acids.